Each of the 6 T cell receptor beta chains below was sequenced from the same sample in a study of response to subunit inactivated influenza vaccine. MiXCR was run by TCRdb on the RT-PCR reads, yielding one entry per CDR3 protein. This sample has about 700,000 distinct CDR3 sequences, with around 14% found just once. Source: PBMCs from blood, taken around 15 days before vaccination. The receptor source for this set is a man in his forties or fifties who received an inactivated influenza vaccine.

This clonotype was found a few times. The rearrangement links TRBV5-1 to TRBJ2-7; TRBD1 aligns across 8 bases. Germline values: CDR1 SGHRS, CDR2 YFSETQ. The V segment lost 6 bases and the J segment 5 bases; nucleotides outside the gene matches: 13. This CDR3 region has 15 residues. The CDR3 DNA reads as TGCGCCAGCAAATTAAACCCGGCAGGGGGCCACGAGCAGTACTTC. Residues: CASKLNPAGGHEQYF.

V gene TRBV5-8 combines with J gene TRBJ2-2; the D gene is possibly TRBD2 (6 bases). This CDR3 region has 15 residues. V gave up 7 bases and J gave up 5 bases, with 18 bases separating them. Germline V gene data show CDR1 as SGHTS and CDR2 as YDEGEE. CDR3 region: CASALEGRETGELFF. CDR3 nucleotides: TGTGCCAGCGCCCTGGAGGGCAGGGAGACCGGGGAGCTGTTTTTT.

This clonotype was seen at least ten times. This chain uses TRBV11-2 with TRBJ2-1; 8 bases fit TRBD1. The CDR3 contains 14 residues. The V segment lost 3 bases and the J segment 7 bases; nucleotides outside the gene matches: 5. Germline values: CDR1 SGHAT, CDR2 FQNNGV. DNA for the CDR3: TGTGCCAGCAGCTTCGGGACAGGAGGGAATGAGCAGTTCTTC. Protein product: CASSFGTGGNEQFF.

This clonotype was counted a few times. This chain uses TRBV5-1 with TRBJ1-2; 9 nucleotides agree with TRBD1. The CDR3 is 14 amino acids. Germline V gene lookup returns CDR1 SGHRS and CDR2 YFSETQ. J was trimmed by 2 bases and V by 3 bases; bases with no gene match: 2. The DNA for the CDR3 is TGCGCCAGCAGCTCGACAGGGGGAAACTATGGCTACACCTTC. It translates to CASSSTGGNYGYTF.

A few counts support this clonotype. V gene TRBV15 combines with J gene TRBJ2-7; D is possibly TRBD2 (5 bases). Germline CDR1 and CDR2: LNHNV and YYDKDF (reference sequence). The CDR3 length is 14 residues. Trimming pared 8 bases from V and 0 bases from J, leaving 14 bases between. This CDR3 reads CATRAVGGSYEQYF. In DNA form, the CDR3 reads TGTGCCACCCGTGCAGTTGGAGGCTCCTACGAGCAGTACTTC.

The J gene is TRBJ1-6, the V gene TRBV7-9; no reliable D call. The V end lost 4 bases, the J end lost 10 bases, and 14 bases lay between the germline ends. The germline CDR1 and CDR2 sequences are SEHNR and FQNEAQ (reference sequence). The length of the CDR3 is 14 residues. CDR3 in DNA: TGTGCCAGCAGCTCCGGCCCCGAAAGGTCACCCCTCCACTTT. This gives the protein CASSSGPERSPLHF.